The clone carrying this TCR beta chain was seen just once. Its antigen remains unidentified. Profiled with immunoSEQ multiplex PCR; TCRdb holds only in-frame clones, not every one. The repertoire holds some 2,100,000 clones, with 93% as singletons. The sample belongs to a study of shared clonotypes between healthy human individuals. Terminally differentiated effector memory CD45RA+ cells were left out of the naive CD8 fraction, which was CD45RO-negative and positively selected for CCR7. Each sample came from a Caucasian adult donor living in Nashville, Tennessee. Study-wide results and caveats: Some naive CD4 clonotypes, approximately 4.5%, turned up in common across four donors. Estimated richness was generally greater in naive than memory subsets. Clonotypes shared by all four donors outscored non-shared clonotypes in generation probability.

The trim removed 4 bases at V and 5 bases at J, leaving 6 bases unmatched. The CDR3 has 14 residues. Germline V lookup: CDR1 SGHTS, CDR2 YDEGEE. The TCR sequence derives from a man aged 18 to 30 in good health. Some clones in this sample may be carry-over from other donors' samples. The sequenced sample consisted of naive CD8+ T cells from PBMCs. The chain employs TRBV5-8 and TRBJ1-5, with TRBD1 matching over 7 bases. The CDR3 DNA follows: TGTGCCAGCAGCCCCGACAGGGTTGATCAGCCCCAGCATTTT. Translating it yields CASSPDRVDQPQHF.